Following are 2 T cell receptor beta chains from one sample sequenced in a study of shared clonotypes between healthy human individuals. Assay used: immunoSEQ multiplex PCR; TCRdb lists only in-frame clones, some missing. The sample lists over 2 million clones; roughly 92% were seen once. Sample: naive CD4+ T cells from PBMCs. As to subset: CD45RA+ positively selected. The receptor source for this set is a man younger than 35 in good health. Some clones in this sample may be carry-over from other donors' samples.

Comment on this clone: Distinct nucleotide sequences in the sample also encode this CDR3. The chain has TRBV7-9 and TRBJ2-2, with TRBD1 identical over 9 bases. CDR1 is SEHNR and CDR2 is FQNEAQ in the germline V gene (reference sequence). The CDR3 extends over 16 amino acids. J was trimmed by 1 base and V by 5 bases; bases with no gene match: 5. CDR3 sequence (DNA): TGTGCCAGCAGCCGACCGACAGGGGGGAACACCGGGGAGCTGTTTTTT. It is translated as CASSRPTGGNTGELFF.

The J gene is TRBJ1-3, the V gene TRBV6-5; D not resolved. Germline V CDR1 and CDR2: MNHEY, SVGAGI. This CDR3 is 16 amino acids long. V dropped 0 bases and J dropped 1 base, with 10 bases sitting between them. The CDR3 protein is CASSYSSGRSGNTIYF. CDR3 bases: TGTGCCAGCAGTTACTCGAGCGGGAGGTCTGGAAACACCATATATTTT.